Each of the 15 T cell receptor beta chains below was sequenced from the same sample in a study of shared clonotypes between healthy human individuals. Repertoires were generated with immunoSEQ multiplex PCR, while TCRdb's copy carries only in-frame clones and drops some. The sample holds 400,000 to 600,000 clones, 75% to 85% seen once. The source material was PBMCs. These receptors all come from a woman between 35 and 50 years old in good health. Some clones in this sample may be carry-over from other donors' samples.

Regarding this clone: Since a far larger clone is one base different, this is likely a read error. The chain has TRBV30 and TRBJ2-5; D possibly corresponds to TRBD1 (6 bases). This CDR3 is built from 14 residues. Germline V gene lookup returns CDR1 GTSNPN and CDR2 SVGIG (reference sequence). The CDR3 is CAWSRQVRQETRYF. CDR3 nucleotide sequence: TGTGCCTGGAGCCGACAGGTTCGACAAGAGACCCGGTACTTC.

J is TRBJ1-2 and V is TRBV29-1, with D possibly being TRBD1 (6 bases). CDR3 size: 13 residues. The ends were cut back, 4 bases at V and 5 bases at J, with 14 bases in the middle. Germline CDR1 is SQVTM and CDR2 is ANQGSEA. The CDR3 DNA sequence: TGCAGCGTTGGAATAGGCAGGGGATATGGCTACACCTTC. Translated, it gives CSVGIGRGYGYTF.

Worth noting for this clone: A far larger clone is one nucleotide away, so this likely arose from a read error. The J gene is TRBJ2-1, the V gene TRBV7-3, with TRBD2 identical over 7 bases. CDR3 length: 16 residues. The V gene end was trimmed by 5 bases and the J gene end by 5 bases; junction bases not matched to a gene: 12. CDR1 and CDR2 (germline): SGHTA, FQGTGA. CDR3 region: CASSLNPGGRDNEQFF. The DNA for the CDR3 is TGTGCCAGCAGCCTCAACCCGGGAGGAAGGGACAATGAGCAGTTCTTC. The full variable domain, with the rest looked up from reference TRBV7-3 and TRBJ2-1, is GAGVSQTPSNKVTEKGKYVELRCDPISGHTALYWYRQSLGQGPEFLIYFQGTGAADDSGLPNDRFFAVRPEGSVSTLKIQRTERGDSAVYLCASSLNPGGRDNEQFFGPGTRLTVL.

The chain is built from TRBV20-1 and TRBJ2-1; no clear D gene. CDR1 and CDR2 from the germline V gene are DFQATT and SNEGSKA (reference sequence). Trimming removed 0 bases at V and 8 bases at J, with 5 bases between. CDR3 size: 11 residues. CDR3 amino acids: CSARDPHEQFF. As DNA, the CDR3 is TGCAGTGCTAGAGATCCGCATGAGCAGTTCTTC.

Comment on this clone: Distinct nucleotide sequences in the sample also encode this CDR3. The chain is built from TRBV5-1 and TRBJ2-7; D gene unclear. The CDR3 loop spans 13 amino acids. V shed 0 bases and J shed 7 bases, with 11 bases lying between them. CDR1 and CDR2 from the germline V gene are SGHRS and YFSETQ. In DNA, the CDR3 is TGCGCCAGCAGCTTGGCCCGTGCTGAAGAGCAGTACTTC. Translating gives CASSLARAEEQYF. Full variable domain (outside the CDR3, taken from reference TRBV5-1 and TRBJ2-7): KAGVTQTPRYLIKTRGQQVTLSCSPISGHRSVSWYQQTPGQGLQFLFEYFSETQRNKGNFPGRFSGRQFSNSRSEMNVSTLELGDSALYLCASSLARAEEQYFGPGTRLTVT.

V gene TRBV6-4 combines with J gene TRBJ1-5; 11 bases map to TRBD1. The V gene end was trimmed by 0 bases and the J gene end by 5 bases; junction bases not matched to a gene: 12. Germline V gene data show CDR1 as MRHNA and CDR2 as SNTAGT. The CDR3 totals 19 residues. The chain's CDR3 is CASSDSPGQGALVYQPQHF. For the CDR3, the DNA is TGTGCCAGCAGTGACTCTCCTGGACAGGGGGCGTTGGTCTATCAGCCCCAGCATTTT.

The chain uses TRBV5-4 and TRBJ2-7; tentative D call: TRBD2 (6 bases). The CDR3 extends over 13 amino acids. CDR1 and CDR2 (germline): SGHNT, YYREEE (reference sequence). Trimming cost V 4 bases and J 5 bases, with 13 bases left between them. The CDR3 region is CASSVRGTHEQYF. The DNA of the CDR3 is TGTGCCAGCAGCGTCCGGGGGACCCACGAGCAGTACTTC.

J is TRBJ1-2 and V is TRBV7-2; 10 positions agree with TRBD1. V lost 2 bases to trimming and J lost 8 bases; unmatched junction nucleotides: 11. This CDR3 region has 16 residues. The germline CDR1 and CDR2 sequences are SGHTA and FQGNSA. The CDR3 coding sequence is TGTGCCAGCAGCTTACCCGGGACAGGGGAGGGCCCGGGCTACACCTTC. Translating it yields CASSLPGTGEGPGYTF.

The gene calls are TRBV18 and TRBJ2-7, with D tentatively TRBD2 (6 bases). Trimming removed 2 bases at V and 4 bases at J, with 12 bases between. The CDR3 has 14 residues. CDR1 is KGHSH and CDR2 is LQKENI in the germline V gene. The CDR3 DNA follows: TGTGCCAGCTCACCAGGGGGGAGTGAATACGAGCAGTACTTC. Translation gives CASSPGGSEYEQYF.

The CDR3 sequence: CASSLGVGDSYNEQFF. The CDR3 nucleotides are TGTGCCAGCAGCTTAGGGGTGGGGGACTCCTACAATGAGCAGTTCTTC. The chain recombines TRBV11-2 with TRBJ2-1, with D possibly being TRBD1 or TRBD2 (5 bases each). Deletions cut 1 base from V and 0 bases from J, with 10 bases between. Germline CDR1 and CDR2: SGHAT and FQNNGV. The CDR3 runs 16 residues.

The chain recombines TRBV28 with TRBJ1-2; TRBD1 is a possible D gene (6 bases). The CDR3 extends over 11 amino acids. V lost 9 bases to trimming and J lost 4 bases, with 9 bases between them. Germline values: CDR1 MDHEN, CDR2 SYDVKM. This chain's CDR3 is CASRTAYGYTF. In nucleotides, the CDR3 is TGTGCCAGTAGGACAGCCTATGGCTACACCTTC.

V and J are TRBV7-2 and TRBJ2-7; no reliable D call. The germline V gene has CDR1 SGHTA and CDR2 FQGNSA. This CDR3 has 14 amino acids. Trimming removed 5 bases at V and 0 bases at J, with 11 bases between. The CDR3 DNA reads as TGTGCCAGCAGCCCGGATTGGTACTCCTACGAGCAGTACTTC. Translated, it gives CASSPDWYSYEQYF.

The chain links TRBV12-5 to TRBJ1-1; D is unclear. V lost 3 bases and J 1 base, leaving 6 bases between the germline ends. The CDR3 contains 13 residues. Germline CDR1 reads LGHNT; CDR2 reads FRNRAP. CDR3 nucleotide sequence: TGTGCTAGTGGTTTTGCGGAGAACACTGAAGCTTTCTTT. It is translated as CASGFAENTEAFF.

At least ten counts were recorded for this clone. The chain carries TRBV6-4 and TRBJ2-2; TRBD1 might be the D (5 bases). This CDR3 is 17 amino acids long. From germline, CDR1 is MRHNA and CDR2 SNTAGT. V was shortened by 3 bases and J by 1 base, with 15 bases between the two germline ends. The CDR3 is CASSDSQDSKNTGELFF. DNA for the CDR3: TGTGCCAGCAGTGATTCACAGGATTCAAAGAACACCGGGGAGCTGTTTTTT.

The chain uses TRBV7-3 and TRBJ2-1, with D perhaps matching TRBD2 (5 bases). Per germline, CDR1 SGHTA and CDR2 FQGTGA. The CDR3 covers 13 residues. Trimming pared 6 bases from V and 8 bases from J, leaving 14 bases between. This chain's CDR3 is CASSLVGRYEQFF. As DNA, the CDR3 is TGTGCCAGCAGTTTAGTAGGGAGATATGAGCAGTTCTTC. Full variable domain (remainder filled in from reference TRBV7-3 and TRBJ2-1): GAGVSQTPSNKVTEKGKYVELRCDPISGHTALYWYRQSLGQGPEFLIYFQGTGAADDSGLPNDRFFAVRPEGSVSTLKIQRTERGDSAVYLCASSLVGRYEQFFGPGTRLTVL.